This T cell receptor (beta chain) came from a study of T cell repertoires in cytomegalovirus infection. Study in general: Well-studied HLA-B-restricted epitopes and recently identified HLA-C-restricted epitopes of CMV were both used in the study. Carrying CMV and the relevant HLA type showed in public TCR beta signatures.

The germline gives CDR1 MGHRA, CDR2 YSYEKL. Trimming pared 0 bases from V and 0 bases from J, leaving 8 bases between. The CDR3 consists of 15 residues. Overall study results and limits: The cumulative frequency of public TCR beta families distinguished individuals who carried CMV together with the relevant HLA. HLA-C-restricted CMV-specific TCR beta clonotypes prevailed in the ex vivo response.

TCRdb reanalysed the reads using MiXCR and keeps one entry per CDR3 protein. The sample consists of roughly 160,000 distinct CDR3 sequences, about 22% of them appearing once. In its sample, this clonotype was seen once. Antigen specificity is unknown. The input for sequencing was CD8+ T cells from cultured PBMCs, taken from culture after CMV antigen stimulation. This receptor was obtained from a human donor in good health (CMV status not recorded). Some clones in this sample may be carry-over from other donors' samples. The chain recombines TRBV4-1 with TRBJ1-1, with no clear D. The CDR3, as DNA: TGCGCCAGCAGCCAAGATGGGCGGTTGAACACTGAAGCTTTCTTT. As protein: CASSQDGRLNTEAFF.